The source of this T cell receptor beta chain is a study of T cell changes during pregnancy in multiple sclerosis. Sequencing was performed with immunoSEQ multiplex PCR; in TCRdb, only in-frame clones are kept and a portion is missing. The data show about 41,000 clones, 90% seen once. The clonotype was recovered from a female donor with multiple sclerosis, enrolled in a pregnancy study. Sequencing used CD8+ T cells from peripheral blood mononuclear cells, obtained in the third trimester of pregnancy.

The CDR3 loop reads CASSQSASTENEQFF. The CDR3 region has the DNA TGTGCCAGCAGCCAATCAGCCAGCACAGAAAATGAGCAGTTCTTC. The chain uses TRBV16 and TRBJ2-1; no clear D gene. The CDR3 is 15 residues long. In germline, CDR1 is KGHSY, CDR2 FQNENV. V dropped 0 bases and J dropped 7 bases, with 13 bases sitting between them.